The 17 T cell receptor beta chains in this list originate from one sample, sequenced in a study of memory CD4+ T cells and cytomegalovirus serostatus. Single viable CD3+CD4+CD8-CD45RO+ cells were sorted as the memory CD4+ T cells. Generated by immunoSEQ multiplex PCR, the TCRdb table keeps only in-frame clones and is missing some. This table has more than 55,000 clones, 82% appearing once. The specimen was memory CD4+ T cells from blood. These receptors all stem from an adult in good health and CMV-seronegative.

The chain is built from TRBV6-6 and TRBJ2-2; TRBD2 matches 13 bases. Trimming removed 7 bases from V and 7 bases from J; junction bases left unmatched: 9. Germline V gene data show CDR1 as MNHNY and CDR2 as SVGAGI (reference sequence). The CDR3 has 16 amino acids. The CDR3 DNA reads TGTGCCAGCATCCACGCACTAGCGGGGGGGGTCGGGGAGCTGTTTTTT. Amino acid sequence: CASIHALAGGVGELFF.

The chain uses TRBV5-1 and TRBJ2-3; 12 bases are shared with TRBD2. CDR3 length: 14 residues. Germline assignment: CDR1 SGHRS and CDR2 YFSETQ. Trimming at V came to 4 bases and at J to 6 bases, leaving 3 bases not matched to a gene. The CDR3 nucleotides are TGCGCCAGCAGCCCCGGACTAGCGGGGGATACGCAGTATTTT. Translated, it gives CASSPGLAGDTQYF.

In its sample, this clone was seen once. The DNA for the CDR3 is TGTGCCAGCAGCTTAGCGAGTTCGGCTAGCGCGGGCACAGATACGCAGTATTTT. Encoded protein: CASSLASSASAGTDTQYF. The chain couples TRBV7-2 to TRBJ2-3; perhaps TRBD2 as D (6 bases). CDR1 SGHTA and CDR2 FQGNSA come from the germline V gene. Trimming left V 0 bases short and J 1 base short, with 17 bases between. This CDR3 is built from 18 residues.

In DNA, the CDR3 is TGTGCCAGCTCACCACCGGACAGAAGAGTCTCTGGAAACACCATATATTTT. It codes for CASSPPDRRVSGNTIYF. The chain employs TRBV18 and TRBJ1-3; possibly TRBD1 for D (6 bases). This CDR3 comprises 17 residues. V lost 0 bases and J 0 bases, leaving 12 bases between the germline ends. Per the germline V gene, CDR1 is KGHSH and CDR2 is LQKENI.

This clone is labeled as medium-sized. This rearrangement joins TRBV15 to TRBJ2-7; D possibly corresponds to TRBD2 (5 bases). V was pared by 0 bases and J by 7 bases, with 25 bases between. The CDR3 consists of 18 residues. Per germline, CDR1 LNHNV and CDR2 YYDKDF (reference sequence). CDR3 residues: CATSRDRSGGLQLGEQYF. CDR3 nucleotide sequence: TGTGCCACCAGCAGAGATAGATCGGGCGGGCTCCAACTAGGAGAGCAGTACTTC.

The gene calls are TRBV4-1 and TRBJ2-3; D call uncertain. V lost 1 base, J lost 0 bases, and 8 bases lay in between. The germline V gene has CDR1 MGHRA and CDR2 YSYEKL. The CDR3 length is 15 residues. CDR3 in amino acids: CASSQVSASTDTQYF. Here the CDR3 DNA reads TGCGCCAGCAGCCAAGTAAGCGCAAGCACAGATACGCAGTATTTT.

This clone was recorded only once. The rearrangement links TRBV19 to TRBJ2-5, with TRBD2 matching 9 bases. The V gene's germline CDR1 is LNHDA and CDR2 SQIVND (reference sequence). The V and J ends lost 4 bases and 3 bases, in that order; junction bases with no gene match: 3. This CDR3 region has 14 residues. The CDR3 DNA reads as TGTGCCAGTAGTAGAAGGACTAGCGAAGAGACCCAGTACTTC. Translated, it gives CASSRRTSEETQYF.

The rearrangement joins TRBV7-9 to TRBJ2-2; D unclear. V was clipped by 2 bases and J by 6 bases, with 10 bases between them. Germline-derived CDR1 and CDR2 are SEHNR and FQNEAQ (reference sequence). This CDR3 contains 14 residues. CDR3 sequence: CASSLTQPAGELFF. In DNA form, the CDR3 reads TGTGCCAGCAGCTTAACACAGCCCGCCGGGGAGCTGTTTTTT. Supplemented by reference TRBV7-9 and TRBJ2-2, the full variable domain reads DTGVSQNPRHKITKRGQNVTFRCDPISEHNRLYWYRQTLGQGPEFLTYFQNEAQLEKSRLLSDRFSAERPKGSFSTLEIQRTEQGDSAMYLCASSLTQPAGELFFGEGSRLTVL.

This clone was detected a few times. The chain recombines TRBV14 with TRBJ1-1; the match to TRBD1 covers 7 bases. Germline CDR1 reads SGHDN; CDR2 reads FVKESK. This CDR3 has 14 amino acids. V shed 6 bases and J 3 bases; nucleotides not matched to a gene: 7. The CDR3 loop reads CASSQQGWDTEAFF. CDR3 coding DNA: TGTGCCAGCAGTCAACAGGGGTGGGACACTGAAGCTTTCTTT.

The V and J genes are TRBV5-1 and TRBJ2-7; no clear D. V lost 4 bases and J 3 bases, leaving 23 bases between the germline ends. The germline V gene encodes CDR1 SGHRS and CDR2 YFSETQ. The CDR3 length is 17 residues. The CDR3 spells CASSPPGFNLGNYEQYF. The CDR3 nucleotides are TGCGCCAGCAGCCCTCCCGGTTTCAACCTCGGAAACTACGAGCAGTACTTC.

The rearrangement joins TRBV5-1 to TRBJ2-3; D unresolved. Trimming stripped 5 bases from V and 0 bases from J, with 10 bases between. There are 14 residues in the CDR3. CDR1 and CDR2 from the germline V gene are SGHRS and YFSETQ. CDR3 sequence: CASSLAASTDTQYF. The DNA of the CDR3 is TGCGCCAGCAGTTTAGCAGCCAGCACAGATACGCAGTATTTT.

This chain links TRBV30 with TRBJ1-2, with TRBD1 matching 11 bases. Germline trimming cut 2 bases from V and 9 bases from J; bases unmatched to any gene: 5. CDR3 size: 13 residues. Germline CDR1 reads GTSNPN; CDR2 reads SVGIG (reference sequence). This chain's CDR3 is CAWSTGTGGSYTF. The CDR3 nucleotides are TGTGCCTGGAGTACCGGGACAGGGGGTAGCTACACCTTC.

This chain joins TRBV15 and TRBJ1-1; D possibly corresponds to TRBD1 (6 bases). Between the trimmed V and J ends, which lost 4 bases and 6 bases, there was a span of 9 bases. Germline values: CDR1 LNHNV, CDR2 YYDKDF (reference sequence). The CDR3 has 12 amino acids. DNA of the CDR3: TGTGCCACCAGCATACAGGGCGCTGAAGCTTTCTTT. Translating it yields CATSIQGAEAFF.

The V call is TRBV7-2, the J call TRBJ2-3; TRBD2 matches 11 bases. The ends lost 6 bases at V and 4 bases at J; junction bases unmatched: 6. The CDR3 runs 15 residues. CDR1 and CDR2 (germline): SGHTA, FQGNSA. This chain's CDR3 is CASSPTSGRADTQYF. CDR3 DNA sequence: TGTGCCAGCAGTCCAACTAGCGGGAGAGCAGATACGCAGTATTTT.

The V call is TRBV5-6, the J call TRBJ2-5, with unresolved D. The J call may be wrong; the DNA end is better matched by TRBJ2-7. The germline CDR1 and CDR2 sequences are SGHDT and YYEEEE. The CDR3 extends over 14 amino acids. This chain's CDR3 is CASSLQALPYEQYF. CDR3 DNA: TGTGCCAGCAGCTTGCAGGCGCTACCCTACGAGCAGTACTTC.

The chain joins TRBV6-1 to TRBJ2-7, with 9 bases lining up with TRBD1. The trim removed 4 bases at V and 0 bases at J, leaving 4 bases unmatched. The CDR3 covers 15 residues. CDR1 is MNHNS and CDR2 is SASEGT in the germline V gene. This CDR3 reads CASSGRDRASYEQYF. The CDR3 DNA follows: TGTGCCAGCAGTGGCCGGGACAGGGCCTCCTACGAGCAGTACTTC.

V and J are TRBV4-2 and TRBJ2-7; 8 bases agree with TRBD2. The CDR3 runs to 16 residues. V shed 1 base, J shed 5 bases, and the junction held 10 bases outside the gene matches. Germline loops: CDR1 LGHNA, CDR2 YNFKEQ. DNA of the CDR3: TGTGCCAGCAGCCAAGTACTCGGGGGGGCCTTAAACGAGCAGTACTTC. Its translation is CASSQVLGGALNEQYF.